This record covers a single T cell receptor beta chain. Its antigen is not known. As originally analysed: Owing to the provision of junction-only sequences devoid of quality scores by immunoSEQ, filtering differed. Some clones are missing from TCRdb's copy, which holds only in-frame ones; the method was immunoSEQ multiplex PCR. From that table come the V and J calls and clone size; the DNA was used to work out D and trimming. The top ten hold around 2% of the sample, which has about 680,000 clones, 73% seen once. The germline gives CDR1 SGHVS, CDR2 FQNEAQ. The CDR3 totals 16 residues. Deletions cut 4 bases from V and 0 bases from J, with 16 bases between. The data are from a study of shared clonotypes between healthy human individuals. For the study at large: Each donor's CD8 memory used one plate, CD8 naive two, each CD4 subset three.

Study-wide points: Non-shared clonotypes had lower generation probabilities than those shared by all four donors. Expectations were that clonotype sharing among donors would be affected by sequencing depth.

V and J are TRBV7-8 and TRBJ2-7; D is tentatively TRBD1 or TRBD2 (6 bases each). The material sequenced was memory CD4+ T cells sorted from blood. Documented subset: CD45RA-negative fraction. The clonotype originates from a woman aged 25 to 39 in good health. In DNA, the CDR3 is TGTGCCAGCAGCTACGGTAGGGGGGTTAACTCCTACGAGCAGTACTTC. Protein product: CASSYGRGVNSYEQYF.